The 2 T cell receptor beta chains given below trace back to one sample, sequenced in a study of spatial heterogeneity in lung cancer. TCRdb passed the 5' RACE reads through MiXCR, listing each CDR3 protein once. The table includes 10,000 to 15,000 distinct CDR3 sequences, 3% to 5% detected once. Stated time point: sample taken at primary tumor resection. The sequenced material consisted of unsorted whole RNA from tumor, nontumor lung or frozen PBMC. The source material was PBMCs, sampled at surgery. Receptors were obtained from a male donor with early-stage non-small cell lung cancer.

This clonotype was seen at least ten times. Being off target in a library aimed at alpha chains, this beta chain has a size of little meaning. The chain links TRBV5-1 to TRBJ1-4; 7 bases are a match to TRBD1. Germline V lookup: CDR1 SGHRS, CDR2 YFSETQ. The CDR3 consists of 15 residues. V shed 7 bases and J 4 bases; nucleotides not matched to a gene: 10. The CDR3 nucleotides read TGCGCCAGCCGCCTCTTAGGGACAGATAATGAAAAACTGTTTTTT. Its protein is CASRLLGTDNEKLFF.

This clonotype was recorded a few times. This beta chain is a stray sequence in a library constructed for alpha chains; its clone size is not meaningful. This chain connects TRBV14 to TRBJ1-2; D remains ambiguous. The CDR3 covers 12 residues. Trimming left V 3 bases short and J 5 bases short, with 7 bases between. CDR1 and CDR2 from the germline V gene are SGHDN and FVKESK. CDR3 nucleotides: TGTGCCAGCAGCCATGGCAAGTATGGCTACACCTTC. Translated, it gives CASSHGKYGYTF.